This T cell receptor beta chain came from a study of monozygotic twins with inflammatory bowel disease. Using the 5' RACE reads, TCRdb records one entry per CDR3 protein without DNA. Its clone listing holds more than 75,000 distinct CDR3 sequences. The germline CDR1 and CDR2 sequences are SGHTA and FQGNSA. The CDR3 is made up of 15 amino acids. The sequence was collected from a human donor with ulcerative colitis or Crohn's disease, or a healthy co-twin of an affected twin (not recorded which). Sequencing was performed on blood. V usage is TRBV7-2 and J usage is TRBJ2-5; TCRdb selects TRBD1, and the lack of DNA leaves this call unchecked. The CDR3 spells CASSLVSGGGETQYF.